A selection of T cell receptor beta chains follows, all from one sample in a study of blood T cell repertoires in COVID-19. Produced via immunoSEQ multiplex PCR; TCRdb's table is partial and in-frame only. The sample has some 330,000 clones; approximately 90% are singletons. The sequencing sample was made of PBMCs or T cells enriched from blood (not recorded which). These receptors came from a man aged 30-40 years who had recovered from COVID-19. The CDR3 runs from the conserved cysteine through the conserved F or W. Each record gives: V gene, J gene, clone size, D gene, CDR3 protein, CDR3 DNA. D genes are given only for firm matches. Only part of the rows carry a size: once, few, many, or a class if the clone is expanded.

>TRBV6-5|TRBJ2-7|once|TRBD2
CASSYSVKRGPYEQYF
TGTGCCAGCAGTTACTCAGTGAAGCGGGGCCCCTACGAGCAGTACTTC
>TRBV6-4|TRBJ2-7|-|-
CASSYRAFEQYF
TGTGCCAGCAGTTACAGGGCGTTCGAGCAGTACTTC
>TRBV10-3|TRBJ2-7|-|-
CAISVSGVYEQYF
TGTGCCATCAGTGTATCGGGAGTATACGAGCAGTACTTC
>TRBV5-5|TRBJ1-5|-|TRBD1
CASSLSGGQPQHF
TGTGCCAGCAGCTTGTCAGGGGGTCAGCCCCAGCATTTT
>TRBV3-1/TRBV3-2|TRBJ2-5|-|-
CASSQGSSRETQYF
TGTGCCAGCAGCCAAGGGTCTAGTCGCGAGACCCAGTACTTC
>TRBV4-1|TRBJ2-1|-|TRBD1
CASSQVNPGTGHYNEQFF
TGCGCCAGCAGCCAAGTGAATCCCGGGACAGGACATTACAATGAGCAGTTCTTC
>TRBV6-5|TRBJ2-1|-|-
CASRTTSLGEQFF
TGTGCCAGCAGAACAACTAGCTTAGGTGAGCAGTTCTTC
>TRBV19|TRBJ1-2|-|-
CASSTVGRANYGYTF
TGTGCCAGTAGTACGGTGGGGCGCGCTAACTATGGCTACACCTTC
>TRBV11-3|TRBJ2-3|few|TRBD2
CASSLAGLAGGRTDTQYF
TGTGCCAGCAGCTTAGCGGGGCTAGCGGGAGGGCGCACAGATACGCAGTATTTT
>TRBV19|TRBJ1-1|-|TRBD1
CASSPGPGGTHTEAFF
TGTGCCAGTAGCCCGGGTCCAGGGGGGACCCACACTGAAGCTTTCTTT
>TRBV5-8|TRBJ1-4|-|TRBD1
CASSSDRVAGGEKLFF
TGTGCCAGCAGCTCGGACAGGGTAGCGGGCGGTGAAAAACTGTTTTTT
>TRBV14|TRBJ2-7|-|-
CASSPLPGLGQAEQYF
TGTGCCAGCAGCCCGCTTCCGGGACTCGGACAGGCCGAGCAGTACTTC
>TRBV4-1|TRBJ1-2|-|-
CASSPIPRVGSYGYTF
TGCGCCAGCAGCCCTATTCCACGGGTCGGGAGCTATGGCTACACCTTC
>TRBV19|TRBJ2-1|-|-
CASSGSETSYNEQFF
TGTGCCAGTAGTGGTAGCGAGACCTCCTACAATGAGCAGTTCTTC
>TRBV10-2|TRBJ2-3|-|TRBD1
CASSDPGQRTDTQYF
TGCGCCAGCAGTGACCCGGGACAGCGCACAGATACGCAGTATTTT
>TRBV18|TRBJ1-1|-|-
CASSPAGRGTEAFF
TGTGCCAGCTCACCAGCAGGGAGGGGCACTGAAGCTTTCTTT
>TRBV6-5|TRBJ2-2|few|TRBD1
CASSQGAGTGELFF
TGTGCCAGCAGTCAGGGGGCTGGCACCGGGGAGCTGTTTTTT
>TRBV4-1|TRBJ1-3|few|-
CASSRQQGTGNTIYF
TGCGCCAGCAGCCGCCAGCAGGGAACCGGAAACACCATATATTTT
>TRBV4-1|TRBJ1-6|-|-
CASSHFQDSGNSPLHF
TGCGCCAGCAGCCATTTTCAGGACAGTGGGAATTCACCCCTCCACTTT
>TRBV28|TRBJ2-2|-|-
CASSPLAGELFF
TGTGCCAGCAGTCCCCTTGCCGGGGAGCTGTTTTTT
>TRBV7-2|TRBJ1-1|-|-
CASSLPGGNTEAFF
TGTGCCAGCAGCTTACCCGGGGGAAACACTGAAGCTTTCTTT
>TRBV10-1|TRBJ2-7|-|TRBD2
CASSRTSRSYEQYF
TGCGCCAGCAGCCGGACTAGCAGATCCTACGAGCAGTACTTC
>TRBV19|TRBJ1-6|-|-
CASSPSGYSYNSPLHF
TGTGCCAGTAGCCCTTCAGGATACTCCTATAATTCACCCCTCCACTTT
>TRBV7-2|TRBJ1-1|-|-
CASTLRWWGQIEAFF
TGTGCCAGCACCCTTCGGTGGTGGGGGCAGATTGAAGCTTTCTTT
>TRBV11-2|TRBJ2-2|-|-
CASTLTTNTGELFF
TGTGCCAGCACCCTGACAACGAACACCGGGGAGCTGTTTTTT
>TRBV11-2|TRBJ2-7|-|-
CASSLDRNFIYEQYF
TGTGCCAGCAGCTTAGACAGGAATTTTATCTACGAGCAGTACTTC
>TRBV19|TRBJ1-5|-|TRBD1
CASSIVDGDSYNQPQHF
TGTGCCAGTAGTATAGTGGACGGGGACAGCTACAATCAGCCCCAGCATTTT
>TRBV6-5|TRBJ2-3|-|TRBD2
CASSSGLAGQYF
TGTGCCAGCAGTTCCGGACTAGCTGGGCAGTATTTT
>TRBV5-8|TRBJ2-2|few|-
CASSLVGANTGELFF
TGTGCCAGCAGCTTGGTTGGAGCGAACACCGGGGAGCTGTTTTTT
>TRBV6-5|TRBJ1-1|-|TRBD1
CASSKQGANTEAFF
TGTGCCAGCAGCAAACAGGGGGCAAACACTGAAGCTTTCTTT
>TRBV28|TRBJ1-6|-|-
CATRGGAQLNSPLHF
TGTGCCACCCGGGGGGGGGCGCAATTGAATTCACCCCTCCACTTT
>TRBV4-1|TRBJ1-5|-|-
CASSQVPGQNQPQHF
TGCGCCAGCAGCCAAGTTCCCGGACAGAATCAGCCCCAGCATTTT
>TRBV5-5|TRBJ2-7|-|TRBD2
CASSLASGTTYEQYF
TGTGCCAGCAGCTTGGCTAGCGGGACGACCTACGAGCAGTACTTC
>TRBV5-1|TRBJ2-7|-|TRBD2
CASSFRRENNEQYF
TGCGCCAGCAGCTTCCGGCGGGAGAACAACGAGCAGTACTTC
>TRBV30|TRBJ2-3|-|TRBD2
CAWARGGSLDTQYF
TGTGCCTGGGCCCGGGGAGGGTCACTAGATACGCAGTATTTT
>TRBV11-2|TRBJ2-1|-|TRBD2
CASSAIAGAYNEQFF
TGTGCCAGCAGCGCTATAGCGGGAGCCTACAATGAGCAGTTCTTC
>TRBV27|TRBJ1-2|once|-
CASSADRLAGYGYTF
TGTGCCAGCAGTGCCGACCGGTTAGCTGGCTATGGCTACACCTTC
>TRBV2|TRBJ2-7|-|TRBD1
CASSAQGLSYEQYF
TGTGCCAGCAGCGCACAGGGGCTCTCCTACGAGCAGTACTTC
>TRBV10-3|TRBJ2-7|-|-
CAIRPLTTPYEQYF
TGTGCCATCAGACCTTTGACTACTCCCTACGAGCAGTACTTC
>TRBV2|TRBJ2-7|few|-
CASSEGSGKEYF
TGTGCCAGCAGTGAAGGCTCAGGGAAGGAGTACTTC
>TRBV3-1/TRBV3-2|TRBJ2-5|-|TRBD2
CASSPRTSDSTQYF
TGTGCCAGCAGCCCTCGGACTAGCGACTCGACCCAGTACTTC
>TRBV5-1|TRBJ2-7|-|TRBD1
CASSRGPGQGVYEQYF
TGCGCCAGCAGCAGAGGACCGGGACAGGGAGTCTACGAGCAGTACTTC
>TRBV24-1|TRBJ2-1|once|TRBD2
CATSDLQTSGGGDEQFF
TGTGCCACCAGTGATTTACAGACTAGCGGGGGGGGCGATGAGCAGTTCTTC
>TRBV28|TRBJ2-7|-|TRBD1
CASSSLGTGSYEQYF
TGTGCCAGCAGTTCCCTCGGGACAGGTTCCTACGAGCAGTACTTC
>TRBV30|TRBJ2-2|-|TRBD2
CAWSSQRGSTGELFF
TGTGCCTGGAGTTCTCAGCGGGGAAGCACCGGGGAGCTGTTTTTT
>TRBV12-5|TRBJ1-4|-|-
CASAMGGSQRKLFF
TGTGCTAGTGCCATGGGCGGGTCTCAGCGAAAACTGTTTTTT
>TRBV28|TRBJ2-7|once|TRBD1
CASGGTGQGTYEQYF
TGTGCCAGCGGAGGAACGGGACAGGGTACCTACGAGCAGTACTTC
>TRBV7-6|TRBJ1-5|-|TRBD1
CASSQGQRYSNQPQHF
TGTGCCAGCAGCCAGGGACAGCGGTATAGCAATCAGCCCCAGCATTTT
>TRBV6-5|TRBJ1-6|-|TRBD1
CASSSAGTDNSPLHF
TGTGCCAGCAGTTCTGCCGGGACAGATAATTCACCCCTCCACTTT
>TRBV19|TRBJ2-7|-|-
CASSRLYSRSSYEQYF
TGTGCCAGTAGTAGACTTTACTCCAGAAGCTCCTACGAGCAGTACTTC